This T cell receptor (beta chain) emerged from a study of CD8 T cells in Susac syndrome. Study overall: When blood was collected, patients with Susac syndrome were therapy-naive, were taking corticosteroids, or were receiving intravenous immunoglobulin alone.

Sequencing targeted TCR beta in blood CD8+ and CD4+ T cells. CD8+ and CD4+ T cells were negatively isolated; TEMRA cells were FACS-enriched. The CDR3 has 14 amino acids. The V end was cut by 5 bases, the J end by 1 base, with 12 bases between. Germline V CDR1 and CDR2: MDHEN, SYDVKM. An input of about 0.5 to 1 ug of RNA was subjected to reverse transcription using random hexamers. Via MiXCR, TCRdb re-called the immunoSEQ multiplex PCR reads, giving one row per CDR3 protein. The table records fewer than 90,000 distinct CDR3 sequences, around 94% of them present only once. This sequence joins TRBV28 and TRBJ2-7; D is perhaps TRBD1 (6 bases). Sample: CD8+ T cells from PBMCs. The receptor's source is a human donor with Susac syndrome. The DNA for the CDR3 is TGTGCCAGCAGTAAACAGGGATTTTCCTACGAGCAGTACTTC. The encoded protein is CASSKQGFSYEQYF.